The sequence of this TCR beta chain was determined in a study of cytomegalovirus exposure and HLA in healthy donors. Notes on the study in general: TCR beta chain V- and J-gene trimming was linked, in a later analysis, to a missense variant in DCLRE1C.

Germline V lookup: CDR1 SNHLY, CDR2 FYNNEI. V dropped 3 bases and J dropped 0 bases, with 9 bases sitting between them. The length of the CDR3 is 16 residues. PCR primers comprised 60 Vbeta and 13 Jbeta primers. Produced via immunoSEQ multiplex PCR; TCRdb's table is partial and in-frame only. The table includes fewer than 200,000 clones, roughly an eighth detected once. As concerns this clone: Antigen specificity is unknown.

The source of this sequence is a man aged 45-65 years in good health and CMV-seropositive. Material for sequencing was PBMCs. The chain has TRBV2 and TRBJ1-6; D is ambiguous. The CDR3 DNA is TGTGCCAGCAGTGAGGAACGGAGCTCCTATAATTCACCCCTCCACTTT. Its translation: CASSEERSSYNSPLHF.